The rows below give T cell receptor beta chains drawn from one sample of a study of T-cell reconstitution after alpha-beta-depleted transplantation in children. Each CDR3 protein gets one entry after TCRdb re-called the PCR reads with MiXCR. The sample includes about 500,000 distinct CDR3 sequences, approximately 32% of them seen just once. The sample consisted of PBMCs from the stem cell graft donor, taken from the stem cell graft. The receptors shown here come from a human donor who donated a stem cell graft to a child with aplastic anemia. Both conserved end residues are part of each CDR3. Each record gives: V gene, J gene, clone size, D gene, CDR3 DNA, CDR3 protein. The D gene is left open where the match is weak. A clone size is listed for some rows: how often the clone was seen (once, few, many), or a class if it is expanded.

TRBV10-3	TRBJ2-5	few	.	TGTGCCATCAGCAAACAGGGTAGCGAGACCCAGTACTTC	CAISKQGSETQYF
TRBV6-5	TRBJ2-7	few	.	TGTGCCAGCAGTTACGAGGCAGGGGACTCCTACGAGCAGTACTTC	CASSYEAGDSYEQYF
TRBV6-5	TRBJ2-5	few	TRBD2	TGTGCCAGCAGTTACGGTGGGGGGGGAGCCCAGTACTTC	CASSYGGGGAQYF
TRBV4-3	TRBJ1-1	.	.	TGCGCCAGCAGCCAAGATTATGGGAAGAACACTGAAGCTTTCTTT	CASSQDYGKNTEAFF
TRBV6-2/TRBV6-3	TRBJ1-5	.	TRBD1	TGTGCCAGCAGCCGACAGGGGTCCTCACAGCCCCAGCATTTT	CASSRQGSSQPQHF
TRBV7-9	TRBJ2-1	.	TRBD2	TGTGCCAGCAGCATCCCCCTTAGCGGGAGGGCCGGTGAGCAGTTCTTC	CASSIPLSGRAGEQFF
TRBV13	TRBJ2-7	.	TRBD1	TGTGCCAGCACCAAGGGTACAGGGGACTACGAGCAGTACTTC	CASTKGTGDYEQYF
TRBV20-1	TRBJ2-1	.	TRBD2	TGCAGTGCTCCGAGCCGGCCGGGACTAGGGCGCGGTGAGCAGTTCTTC	CSAPSRPGLGRGEQFF
TRBV5-1	TRBJ1-1	.	.	TGCGCCAGCAGCTTGGTTTCGGGGGGAAGCACTGAAGCTTTCTTT	CASSLVSGGSTEAFF
TRBV6-2/TRBV6-3	TRBJ1-1	.	TRBD1	TGTGCCAGCAGAACAGGGGGCTCTATGAACACTGAAGCTTTCTTT	CASRTGGSMNTEAFF
TRBV12-3/TRBV12-4	TRBJ2-1	.	TRBD2	TGTGCCAGCAGTATCTCGACTAGCGGGGAGCAGTTCTTC	CASSISTSGEQFF
TRBV10-3	TRBJ1-5	.	.	TGTGCCATCAGTCCCGTGGGGATCCAGCCCCAGCATTTT	CAISPVGIQPQHF
TRBV14	TRBJ2-1	few	TRBD2	TGTGCCAGCAGCCAGATGGGACTAGCGGGTTACAATGAGCAGTTCTTC	CASSQMGLAGYNEQFF
TRBV11-1	TRBJ1-1	few	.	TGTGCCAGCAGCCAGGAACAGGGAGCTTTCTTT	CASSQEQGAFF
TRBV28	TRBJ2-3	.	.	TGTGCCAGCAGTTTACTTCAGGGTACGAAGGCAGATACGCAGTATTTT	CASSLLQGTKADTQYF
TRBV20-1	TRBJ2-1	few	TRBD1	TGCAGTGCCCTAGGGGACAGGGGGTATCGTGAGCAGTTCTTC	CSALGDRGYREQFF
TRBV6-2/TRBV6-3	TRBJ2-4	few	.	TGTGCCAGCAGTTCCTCCAAAAACATTCAGTACTTC	CASSSSKNIQYF
TRBV27	TRBJ2-2	.	TRBD2	TGTGCCAGCAGTTTACCGGGACTAGCGGCGAACACCGGGGAGCTGTTTTTT	CASSLPGLAANTGELFF
TRBV18	TRBJ2-1	.	.	TGTGCCAGCTCACCTGGGAGAGTTGAGTACAATGAGCAGTTCTTC	CASSPGRVEYNEQFF
TRBV20-1	TRBJ1-5	.	.	TGCAGTGCTAGAGATGAGGGCCCCAATAGCAATCAGCCCCAGCATTTT	CSARDEGPNSNQPQHF
TRBV24-1	TRBJ2-5	once	.	TGTGCCACCAGTGACAACTGGTGGTCGGAGACCCAGTACTTC	CATSDNWWSETQYF
TRBV28	TRBJ1-2	.	TRBD1	TGTGCCAGCAGTGTCCCCACCGGGACAGGGACGGAAGGCTACACCTTC	CASSVPTGTGTEGYTF
TRBV7-2	TRBJ2-3	few	TRBD2	TGTGCCAGCAGCTTAGCGTCAGGACTAGCGGGTATCAGCACAGATACGCAGTATTTT	CASSLASGLAGISTDTQYF
TRBV20-1	TRBJ1-2	few	TRBD1	TGCAGTGCTACCAGGGACAGGGGAAACTATGGCTACACCTTC	CSATRDRGNYGYTF
TRBV5-6	TRBJ1-5	.	.	TGTGCCAGCAGCTTGTTGTCGGGGCACAATCAGCCCCAGCATTTT	CASSLLSGHNQPQHF
TRBV7-2	TRBJ2-3	few	.	TGTGCCAGCAGCTTAGCCAGGACGACAGATACGCAGTATTTT	CASSLARTTDTQYF
TRBV11-2	TRBJ2-5	once	.	TGTGCCAGCAGCGGCAGCGGGACCCAGTACTTC	CASSGSGTQYF
TRBV6-1	TRBJ2-3	few	TRBD2	TGTGCCAGCAGGGGACTAGCGGGAGCGGGAGATACGCAGTATTTT	CASRGLAGAGDTQYF
TRBV7-9	TRBJ2-2	few	TRBD1	TGTGCCAGCAGCTTAGAAGGGGGCGCTAGCACCGGGGAGCTGTTTTTT	CASSLEGGASTGELFF
TRBV7-3	TRBJ1-1	few	TRBD1	TGTGCCAGCAGCTTATTGGGGGACAGAGCTAACACTGAAGCTTTCTTT	CASSLLGDRANTEAFF
TRBV5-8	TRBJ1-4	.	TRBD1	TGTGCCAGCAGCTTGGTGATGGGACAGGGGGCGAAAAAACTGTTTTTT	CASSLVMGQGAKKLFF
TRBV7-2	TRBJ2-5	few	.	TGTGCCAGCAGCTTACTGATGGGGGAGACCCAGTACTTC	CASSLLMGETQYF
TRBV29-1	TRBJ2-3	few	.	TGCAGCGTTACCGGACCGGCCACAGATACGCAGTATTTT	CSVTGPATDTQYF
TRBV29-1	TRBJ2-2	.	TRBD1	TGCAGCGTTACAGGGGGTTTCGGGGAGCTGTTTTTT	CSVTGGFGELFF
TRBV5-1	TRBJ1-2	.	.	TGCGCCAGCAGCTTGGCACAGGGTGGCTGGGCCTATGGCTACACCTTC	CASSLAQGGWAYGYTF
TRBV18	TRBJ2-1	.	TRBD2	TGTGCCAGCTCACCTTTAGCGGGAGGATTCAATGAGCAGTTCTTC	CASSPLAGGFNEQFF
TRBV21-1	TRBJ1-1	.	.	TGTGCCAGCAGCCAGGGGTGGGCTTTCTTT	CASSQGWAFF
TRBV5-1	TRBJ2-7	.	.	TGCGCCAGCAGCTTTAAACAGAACTACGAGCAGTACTTC	CASSFKQNYEQYF
TRBV7-9	TRBJ2-3	.	.	TGTGCCAGCAGTCCCTTAAACACAGTGGCAGCAGATACGCAGTATTTT	CASSPLNTVAADTQYF
TRBV5-1	TRBJ2-1	.	.	TGCGCCAGCAGCTGGGGGGGAGGGGGCTACAATGAGCAGTTCTTC	CASSWGGGGYNEQFF
TRBV5-1	TRBJ2-1	.	.	TGCGCCAGCAGCCTGAGGGGGGGCGAGGGGAACAATGAGCAGTTCTTC	CASSLRGGEGNNEQFF
TRBV29-1	TRBJ1-2	few	.	TGCAGCGTTGCCCAGGGCCCCTACTATGGCTACACCTTC	CSVAQGPYYGYTF
TRBV7-2	TRBJ1-6	few	.	TGTGCCAGCAGCTTAGCAGGGGAGGGTTCACCCCTCCACTTT	CASSLAGEGSPLHF
TRBV18	TRBJ1-1	.	.	TGTGCCAGCTCACCACACAGCCGAGGCACTGAAGCTTTCTTT	CASSPHSRGTEAFF
TRBV12-3/TRBV12-4	TRBJ2-3	few	.	TGTGCCAGCAGTAAAGGACTAACTAGCACAGATACGCAGTATTTT	CASSKGLTSTDTQYF
TRBV19	TRBJ1-1	.	TRBD1	TGTGCCAGTAGTCCAGGGGGCGGTGACACTGAAGCTTTCTTT	CASSPGGGDTEAFF
TRBV18	TRBJ2-5	few	.	TGTGCCAGCTCACAGGACCAAGAGACCCAGTACTTC	CASSQDQETQYF
TRBV20-1	TRBJ2-1	few	.	TGCAGTGCCGTAAGGGATAGCTCCTACAATGAGCAGTTCTTC	CSAVRDSSYNEQFF
TRBV9	TRBJ2-2	once	.	TGTGCCAGCAGCGTAGTGCCGAACACCGGGGAGCTGTTTTTT	CASSVVPNTGELFF
TRBV9	TRBJ2-1	.	TRBD2	TGTGCCAGCAGCGTAGGCGAGACTAGCGGGTTCAGCTCCTACAATGAGCAGTTCTTC	CASSVGETSGFSSYNEQFF
TRBV9	TRBJ2-2	.	TRBD2	TGTGCCACCTCGGGGAGGGGCGGTACCCGGGAGCTGTTTTTT	CATSGRGGTRELFF
TRBV29-1	TRBJ2-4	few	TRBD2	TGCAGCGCCTTGACTAGCGGACTAGCCAAAAACATTCAGTACTTC	CSALTSGLAKNIQYF
TRBV20-1	TRBJ2-3	few	TRBD1	TGCAGTGCTAGAGCACAGGGGATTAGCACAGATACGCAGTATTTT	CSARAQGISTDTQYF
TRBV14	TRBJ1-1	few	.	TGTGCCAGCAGCCAAATTAGGGGTAGGACTGAAGCTTTCTTT	CASSQIRGRTEAFF
TRBV29-1	TRBJ1-1	many	.	TGCAGCGTTGCCACGAACACTGAAGCTTTCTTT	CSVATNTEAFF
TRBV12-3/TRBV12-4	TRBJ2-1	few	TRBD2	TGTGCCAGCATCGTTAGCGGGATAGACAATGAGCAGTTCTTC	CASIVSGIDNEQFF